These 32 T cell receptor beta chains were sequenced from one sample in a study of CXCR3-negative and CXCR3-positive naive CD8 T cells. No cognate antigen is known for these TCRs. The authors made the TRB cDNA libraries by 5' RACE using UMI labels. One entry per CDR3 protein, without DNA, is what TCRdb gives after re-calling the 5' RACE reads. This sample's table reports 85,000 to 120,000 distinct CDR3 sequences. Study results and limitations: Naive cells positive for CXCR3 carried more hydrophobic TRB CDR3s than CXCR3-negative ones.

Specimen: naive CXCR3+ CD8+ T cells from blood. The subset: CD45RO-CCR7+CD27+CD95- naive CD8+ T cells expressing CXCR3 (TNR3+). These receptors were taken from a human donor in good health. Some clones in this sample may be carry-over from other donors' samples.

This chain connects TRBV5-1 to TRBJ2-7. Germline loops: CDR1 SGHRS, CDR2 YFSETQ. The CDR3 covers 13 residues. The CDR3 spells CASSQHVSYEQYF. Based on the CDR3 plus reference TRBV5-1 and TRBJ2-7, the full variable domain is KAGVTQTPRYLIKTRGQQVTLSCSPISGHRSVSWYQQTPGQGLQFLFEYFSETQRNKGNFPGRFSGRQFSNSRSEMNVSTLELGDSALYLCASSQHVSYEQYFGPGTRLTVT.

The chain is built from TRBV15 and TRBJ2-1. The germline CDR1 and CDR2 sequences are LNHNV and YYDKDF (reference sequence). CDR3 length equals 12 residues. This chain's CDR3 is CATSRVWDEQFF.

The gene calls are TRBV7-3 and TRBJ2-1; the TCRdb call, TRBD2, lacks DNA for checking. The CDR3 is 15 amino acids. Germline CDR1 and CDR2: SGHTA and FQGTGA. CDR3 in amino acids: CASSPEGGLYNEQFF.

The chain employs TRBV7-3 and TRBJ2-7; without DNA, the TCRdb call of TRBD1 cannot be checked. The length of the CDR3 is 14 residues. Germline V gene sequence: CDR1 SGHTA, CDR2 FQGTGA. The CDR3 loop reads CASSCRDGSYEQYF.

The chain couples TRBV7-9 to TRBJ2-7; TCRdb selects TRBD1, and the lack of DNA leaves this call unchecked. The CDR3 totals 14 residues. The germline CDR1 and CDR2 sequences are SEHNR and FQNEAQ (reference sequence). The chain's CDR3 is CASSLVGVFDEQYF.

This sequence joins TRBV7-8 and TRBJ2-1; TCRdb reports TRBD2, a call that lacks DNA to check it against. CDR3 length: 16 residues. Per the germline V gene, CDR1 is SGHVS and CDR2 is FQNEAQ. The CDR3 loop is CASSASERDFRAEQFF.

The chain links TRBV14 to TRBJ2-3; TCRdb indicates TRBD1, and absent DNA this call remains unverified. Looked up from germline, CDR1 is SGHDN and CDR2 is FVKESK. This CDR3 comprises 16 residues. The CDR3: CASSQVGGTHTDTQYF.

The CDR3 reads CASSPGLAGAQDTQYF. This chain joins TRBV10-1 and TRBJ2-3; the TRBD2 assignment by TCRdb is unverifiable without DNA. CDR1 and CDR2 from the germline V gene are WNHNN and SYGVQD (reference sequence). The CDR3 is 16 amino acids.

Here the CDR3 reads CASSLGWDTQYF. V and J are TRBV6-6 and TRBJ2-3. This CDR3 has 12 residues. Germline V gene data show CDR1 as MNHNY and CDR2 as SVGAGI (reference sequence).

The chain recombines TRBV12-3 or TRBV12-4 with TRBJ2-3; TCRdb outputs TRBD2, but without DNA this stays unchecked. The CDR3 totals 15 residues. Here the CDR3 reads CATNHAGEDTDTQYF.

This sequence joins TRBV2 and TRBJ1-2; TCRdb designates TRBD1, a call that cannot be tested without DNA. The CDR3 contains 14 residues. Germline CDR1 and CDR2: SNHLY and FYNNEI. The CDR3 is CASSGTETNYGYTF.

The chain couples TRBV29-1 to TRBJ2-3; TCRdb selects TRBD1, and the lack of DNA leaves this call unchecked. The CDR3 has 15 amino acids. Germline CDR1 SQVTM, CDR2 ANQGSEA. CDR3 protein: CSAVPRDRGTDTQYF.

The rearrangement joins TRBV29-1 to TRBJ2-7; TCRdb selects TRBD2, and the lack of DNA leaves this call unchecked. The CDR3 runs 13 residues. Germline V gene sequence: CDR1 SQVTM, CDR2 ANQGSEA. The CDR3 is CSAGLAGGYEQYF.

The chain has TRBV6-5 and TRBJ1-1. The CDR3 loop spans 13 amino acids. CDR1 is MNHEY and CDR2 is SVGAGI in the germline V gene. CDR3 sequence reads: CASSLGGGAEAFF.

The CDR3 is CASSQDGSGGSYEQYF. V and J are TRBV4-2 and TRBJ2-7. This CDR3 has 16 residues. The germline V gene encodes CDR1 LGHNA and CDR2 YNFKEQ.

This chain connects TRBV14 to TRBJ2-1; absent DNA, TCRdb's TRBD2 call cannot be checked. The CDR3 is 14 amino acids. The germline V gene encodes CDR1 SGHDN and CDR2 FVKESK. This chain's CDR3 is CASSQLAVYNEQFF.

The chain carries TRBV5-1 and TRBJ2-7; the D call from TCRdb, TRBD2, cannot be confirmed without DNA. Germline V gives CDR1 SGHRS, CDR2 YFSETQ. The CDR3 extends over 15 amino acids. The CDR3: CASSLVPDFLYEQYF.

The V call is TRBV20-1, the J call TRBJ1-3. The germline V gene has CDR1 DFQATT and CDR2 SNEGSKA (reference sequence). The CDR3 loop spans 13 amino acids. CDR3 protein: CSASQSSGNTIYF.

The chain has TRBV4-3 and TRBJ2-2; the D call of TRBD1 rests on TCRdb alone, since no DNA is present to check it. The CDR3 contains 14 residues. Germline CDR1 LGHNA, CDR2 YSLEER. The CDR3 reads CASSQDRVVGELFF.

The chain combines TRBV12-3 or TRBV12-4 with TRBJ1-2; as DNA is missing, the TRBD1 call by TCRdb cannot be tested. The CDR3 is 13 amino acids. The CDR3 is CASSPGQVYGYTF.

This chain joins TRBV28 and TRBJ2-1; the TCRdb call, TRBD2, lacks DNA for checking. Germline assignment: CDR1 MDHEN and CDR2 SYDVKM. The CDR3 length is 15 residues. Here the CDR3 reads CASRPRLAPHNEQFF. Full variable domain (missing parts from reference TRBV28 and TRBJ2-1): DVKVTQSSRYLVKRTGEKVFLECVQDMDHENMFWYRQDPGLGLRLIYFSYDVKMKEKGDIPEGYSVSREKKERFSLILESASTNQTSMYLCASRPRLAPHNEQFFGPGTRLTVL.

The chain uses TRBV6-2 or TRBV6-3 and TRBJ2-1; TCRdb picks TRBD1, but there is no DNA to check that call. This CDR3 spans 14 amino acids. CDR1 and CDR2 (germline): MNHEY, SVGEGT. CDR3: CASSRQGEHNEQFF.

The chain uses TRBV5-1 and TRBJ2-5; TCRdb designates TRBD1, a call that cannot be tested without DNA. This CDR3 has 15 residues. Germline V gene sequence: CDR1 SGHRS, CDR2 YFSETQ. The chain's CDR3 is CASSSLYGTGETQYF.

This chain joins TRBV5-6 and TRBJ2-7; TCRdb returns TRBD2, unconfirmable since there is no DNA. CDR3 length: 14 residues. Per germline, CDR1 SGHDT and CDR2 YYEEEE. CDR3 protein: CASSLLAGDGEQYF.

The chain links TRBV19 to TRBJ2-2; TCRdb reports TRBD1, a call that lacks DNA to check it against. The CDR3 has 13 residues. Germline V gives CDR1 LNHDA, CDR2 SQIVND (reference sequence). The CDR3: CASSILGAQELFF.

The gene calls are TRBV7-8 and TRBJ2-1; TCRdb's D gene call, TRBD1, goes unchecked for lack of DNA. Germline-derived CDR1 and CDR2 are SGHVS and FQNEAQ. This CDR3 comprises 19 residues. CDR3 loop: CASSLIVTGAGGTDNEQFF.

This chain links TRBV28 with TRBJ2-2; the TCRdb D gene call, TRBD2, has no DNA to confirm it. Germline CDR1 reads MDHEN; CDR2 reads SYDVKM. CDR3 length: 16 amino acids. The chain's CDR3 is CASSLPGLAGTGELFF.

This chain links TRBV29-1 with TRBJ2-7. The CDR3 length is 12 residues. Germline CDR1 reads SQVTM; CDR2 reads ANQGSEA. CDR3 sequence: CSVEVGSYEQYF.

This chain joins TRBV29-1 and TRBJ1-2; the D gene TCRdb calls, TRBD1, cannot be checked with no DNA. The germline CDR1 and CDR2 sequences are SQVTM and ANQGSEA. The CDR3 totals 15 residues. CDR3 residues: CSAEIGQGTNYGYTF.

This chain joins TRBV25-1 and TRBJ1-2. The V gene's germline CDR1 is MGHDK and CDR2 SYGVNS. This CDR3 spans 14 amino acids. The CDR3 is CASSEYTDHYGYTF.

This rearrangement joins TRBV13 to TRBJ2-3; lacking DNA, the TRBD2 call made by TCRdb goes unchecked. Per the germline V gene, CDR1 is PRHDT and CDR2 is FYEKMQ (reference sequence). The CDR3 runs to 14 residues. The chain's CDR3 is CASSPGPVGDTQYF.

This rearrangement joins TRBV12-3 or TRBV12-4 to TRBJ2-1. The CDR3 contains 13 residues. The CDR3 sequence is CASTFVAYNEQFF.